Below, 10 T cell receptor beta chains from the same sample are listed, as sequenced in a study of cytomegalovirus exposure and HLA in healthy donors. This PCR relied on a set of 60 Vbeta primers and 13 Jbeta primers. The assay was immunoSEQ multiplex PCR, and TCRdb's table has in-frame clones only and misses some. The sample lists about 200,000 clones; roughly 77% were seen once. Source material: PBMCs. These receptors were collected from a woman aged 45 to 65 in good health and CMV-seronegative.

The chain carries TRBV14 and TRBJ2-5; 12 nucleotides agree with TRBD2. Germline loops: CDR1 SGHDN, CDR2 FVKESK. The CDR3 is 16 residues long. V lost 5 bases to trimming and J lost 2 bases; unmatched junction nucleotides: 6. CDR3 protein: CASSGLAGNSQETQYF. The DNA for the CDR3 is TGTGCCAGCAGCGGACTAGCGGGGAATTCTCAAGAGACCCAGTACTTC.

Concerning this clone itself: An end of the junction differs from the germline gene, which may be a read error. This chain uses TRBV7-7 with TRBJ2-3; TRBD1 aligns across 9 bases. Germline V gives CDR1 SSHAT, CDR2 FNYEAQ (reference sequence). This CDR3 has 15 residues. The CDR3 nucleotides are TGTGCTAGCAGTTCCGGGACAGGGCTTTCAGATACGCAGTATTTT. Translated, it gives CASSSGTGLSDTQYF.

The rearrangement uses TRBV27 and TRBJ1-4; 9 nucleotides match TRBD1. Germline loops: CDR1 MNHEY, CDR2 SMNVEV (reference sequence). The ends lost 6 bases at V and 8 bases at J; junction bases unmatched: 10. The CDR3 is made up of 15 amino acids. In DNA form, the CDR3 reads TGTGCCAGCAGCCCAAGGACAGGGGCAAGGGAAAAACTGTTTTTT. It is translated as CASSPRTGAREKLFF.

CDR3 nucleotides: TGCGCCAGCAGCCAAGAGTTGAGTCAGACTTTTTCGTCTGAGTACGAGCAGTACTTC. Its translation: CASSQELSQTFSSEYEQYF. V usage is TRBV4-1 and J usage is TRBJ2-7; D is uncertain. The CDR3 spans 19 residues. Trimming removed 0 bases from V and 4 bases from J, with 25 bases in between. CDR1 is MGHRA and CDR2 is YSYEKL in the germline V gene.

This clone has only a few counts. The V gene is TRBV6-5, the J gene TRBJ2-7; no definite D call. The CDR3 is made up of 14 amino acids. CDR1 and CDR2 from the germline V gene are MNHEY and SVGAGI. V lost 6 bases, J lost 0 bases, and 12 bases lay in between. CDR3 residues: CASSPSQVSYEQYF. As DNA, the CDR3 is TGTGCCAGCAGCCCGAGTCAGGTCTCCTACGAGCAGTACTTC.

The rearrangement joins TRBV19 to TRBJ1-4; D is possibly TRBD1 (5 bases). From germline, CDR1 is LNHDA and CDR2 SQIVND (reference sequence). This CDR3 is built from 16 residues. The germline V and J ends were trimmed by 6 bases and 8 bases, with 22 bases remaining between them. The CDR3 DNA is TGTGCCAGTAGAAGCTTTAGGGGAGGAGCAGGAGAAAAACTGTTTTTT. This translates into CASRSFRGGAGEKLFF. The full variable domain, its missing parts supplied by reference TRBV19 and TRBJ1-4, is DGGITQSPKYLFRKEGQNVTLSCEQNLNHDAMYWYRQDPGQGLRLIYYSQIVNDFQKGDIAEGYSVSREKKESFPLTVTSAQKNPTAFYLCASRSFRGGAGEKLFFGSGTQLSVL.

The chain combines TRBV10-2 with TRBJ1-2; D ambiguous. The ends were cut back, 3 bases at V and 8 bases at J, with 10 bases in the middle. The V gene's germline CDR1 is WSHSY and CDR2 SAAADI. This CDR3 is 12 amino acids long. The CDR3 region is CASSDPVGGYTF. The CDR3, as DNA: TGCGCCAGCAGTGATCCAGTTGGCGGCTACACCTTC.

This clone was observed a few times. Within the sample, other DNA sequences also encode this same CDR3. J is TRBJ1-6 and V is TRBV7-3; D is unclear. Germline V gives CDR1 SGHTA, CDR2 FQGTGA. The CDR3 is 13 residues long. V lost 0 bases to trimming and J lost 9 bases, with 6 bases between them. The CDR3 nucleotides read TGTGCCAGCAGCTTAACCCCGGTTTCACCCCTCCACTTT. This sequence encodes CASSLTPVSPLHF.

This clone was recorded only once. The rearrangement joins TRBV5-1 to TRBJ1-1, with 10 bases fitting TRBD1. The CDR3 consists of 17 residues. The trim removed 3 bases at V and 1 base at J, leaving 9 bases unmatched. Per germline, CDR1 SGHRS and CDR2 YFSETQ. The CDR3 region is CASSYTDRGVWNTEAFF. The CDR3 DNA sequence: TGCGCCAGCAGCTACACGGACAGGGGGGTATGGAACACTGAAGCTTTCTTT.

J is TRBJ1-6 and V is TRBV2; TRBD1 aligns across 7 bases. V trimming: 5 bases; J trimming: 10 bases; junction bases outside the gene matches: 8. CDR1 SNHLY and CDR2 FYNNEI come from the germline V gene. The CDR3 consists of 14 residues. The CDR3, as DNA: TGTGCCAGCAGTCCGGACAGGCCAGGGTCACCCCTCCACTTT. Translated: CASSPDRPGSPLHF.